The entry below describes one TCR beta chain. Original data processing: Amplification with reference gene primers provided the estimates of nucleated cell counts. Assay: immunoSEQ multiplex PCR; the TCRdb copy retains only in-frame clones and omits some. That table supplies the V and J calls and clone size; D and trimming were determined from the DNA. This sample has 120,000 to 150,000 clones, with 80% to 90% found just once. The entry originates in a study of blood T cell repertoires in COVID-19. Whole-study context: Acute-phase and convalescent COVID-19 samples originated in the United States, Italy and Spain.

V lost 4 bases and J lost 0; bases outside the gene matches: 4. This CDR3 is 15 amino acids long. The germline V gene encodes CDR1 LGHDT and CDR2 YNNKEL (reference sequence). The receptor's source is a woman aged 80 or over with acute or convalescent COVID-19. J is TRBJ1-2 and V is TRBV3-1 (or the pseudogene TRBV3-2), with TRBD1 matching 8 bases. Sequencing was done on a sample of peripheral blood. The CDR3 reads CASSRQTGANYGYTF. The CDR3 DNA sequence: TGTGCCAGCAGCCGACAGACAGGGGCTAACTATGGCTACACCTTC.